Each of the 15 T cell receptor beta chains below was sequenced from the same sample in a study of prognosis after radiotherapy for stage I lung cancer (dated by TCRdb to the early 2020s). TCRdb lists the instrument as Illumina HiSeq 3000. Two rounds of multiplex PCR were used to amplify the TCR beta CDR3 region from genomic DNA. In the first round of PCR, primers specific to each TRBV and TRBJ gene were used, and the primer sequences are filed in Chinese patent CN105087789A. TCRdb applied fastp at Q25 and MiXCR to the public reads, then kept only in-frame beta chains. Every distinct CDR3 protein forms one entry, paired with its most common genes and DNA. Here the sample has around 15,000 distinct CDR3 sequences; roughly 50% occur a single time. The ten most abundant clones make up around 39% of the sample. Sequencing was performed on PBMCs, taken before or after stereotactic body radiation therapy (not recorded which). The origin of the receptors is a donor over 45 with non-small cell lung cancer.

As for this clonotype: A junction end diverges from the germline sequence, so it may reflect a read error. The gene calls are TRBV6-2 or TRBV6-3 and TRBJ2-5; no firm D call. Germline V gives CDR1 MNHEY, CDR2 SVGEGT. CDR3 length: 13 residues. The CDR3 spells CASGVGTQETHYF. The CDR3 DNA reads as TGTGCCAGCGGAGTGGGAACCCAAGAGACCCATTACTTC.

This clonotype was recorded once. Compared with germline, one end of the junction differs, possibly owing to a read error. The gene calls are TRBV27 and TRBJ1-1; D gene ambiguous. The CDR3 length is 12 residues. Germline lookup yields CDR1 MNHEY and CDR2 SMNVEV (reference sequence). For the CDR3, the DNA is TGTGCCAGAAGCAAGCTAGGCGCTGAAGCCTTCTTT. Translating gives CARSKLGAEAFF.

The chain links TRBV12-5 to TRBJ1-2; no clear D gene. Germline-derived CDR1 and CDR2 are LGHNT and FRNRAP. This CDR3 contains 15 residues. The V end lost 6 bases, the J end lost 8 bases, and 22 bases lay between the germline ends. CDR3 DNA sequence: TGTGCTAGTGGACCCCGTGATTTCGAGGGTGGGGGCTACACCTTC. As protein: CASGPRDFEGGGYTF.

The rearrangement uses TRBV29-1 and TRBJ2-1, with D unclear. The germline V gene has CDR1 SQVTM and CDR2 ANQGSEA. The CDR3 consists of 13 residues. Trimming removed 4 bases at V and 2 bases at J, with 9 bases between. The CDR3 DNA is TGCAGCGTTGCCCAAATTACCTACAATGAGCAGTTCTTC. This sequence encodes CSVAQITYNEQFF.

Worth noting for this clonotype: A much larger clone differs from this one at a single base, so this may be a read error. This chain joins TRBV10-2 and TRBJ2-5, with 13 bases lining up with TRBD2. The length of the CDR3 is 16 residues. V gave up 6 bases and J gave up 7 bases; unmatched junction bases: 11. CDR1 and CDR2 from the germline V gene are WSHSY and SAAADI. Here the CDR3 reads CASRDTSGGAGGTQYF. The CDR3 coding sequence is TGCGCCAGCAGGGACACTAGCGGGGGGGCCGGGGGGACCCAGTACTTC.

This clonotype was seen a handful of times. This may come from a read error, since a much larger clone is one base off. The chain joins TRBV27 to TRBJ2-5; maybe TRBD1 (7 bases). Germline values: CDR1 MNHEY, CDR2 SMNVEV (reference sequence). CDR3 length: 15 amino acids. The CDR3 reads CASSPEGDSQDTQYF. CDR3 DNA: TGTGCCAGCAGTCCGGAGGGGGACAGCCAAGATACCCAGTACTTC.

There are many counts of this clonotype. The CDR3 sequence: CASIGGRNQPQHF. The CDR3 nucleotides are TGTGCCAGCATAGGGGGCCGCAATCAGCCCCAGCATTTT. The gene calls are TRBV28 and TRBJ1-5; 7 bases line up with TRBD1. The trim removed 7 bases at V and 2 bases at J, leaving 2 bases unmatched. Germline lookup yields CDR1 MDHEN and CDR2 SYDVKM. The CDR3 has 13 amino acids.

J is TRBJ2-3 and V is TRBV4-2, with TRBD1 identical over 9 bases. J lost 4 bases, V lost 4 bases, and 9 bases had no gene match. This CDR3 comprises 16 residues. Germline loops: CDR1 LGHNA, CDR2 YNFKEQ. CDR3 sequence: CASSPLTGGKADTQYF. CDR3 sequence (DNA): TGTGCCAGCAGCCCTTTGACAGGGGGTAAGGCAGATACGCAGTATTTT.

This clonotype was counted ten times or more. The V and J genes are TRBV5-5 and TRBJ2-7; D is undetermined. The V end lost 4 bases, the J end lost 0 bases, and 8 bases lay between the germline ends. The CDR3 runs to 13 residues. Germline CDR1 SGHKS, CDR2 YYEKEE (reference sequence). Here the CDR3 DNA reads TGTGCCAGCAGCCCGGTTCGCTCCTACGAGCAGTACTTC. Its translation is CASSPVRSYEQYF.

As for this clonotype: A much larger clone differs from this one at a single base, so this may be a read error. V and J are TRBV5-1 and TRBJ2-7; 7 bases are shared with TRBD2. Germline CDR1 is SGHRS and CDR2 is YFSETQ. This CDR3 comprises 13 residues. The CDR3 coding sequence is TGCGACAGCAGCTTGGCGGGGGTAGGGGAGCAGTACTTC. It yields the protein CDSSLAGVGEQYF.

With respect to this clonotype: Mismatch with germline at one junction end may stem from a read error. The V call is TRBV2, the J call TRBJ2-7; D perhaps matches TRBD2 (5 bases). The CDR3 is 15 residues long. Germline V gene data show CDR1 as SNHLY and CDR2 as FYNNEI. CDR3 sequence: CASKETGVLSYEQYF. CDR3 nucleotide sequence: TGTGCCAGCAAAGAGACCGGGGTCCTCTCCTATGAGCAGTACTTC.

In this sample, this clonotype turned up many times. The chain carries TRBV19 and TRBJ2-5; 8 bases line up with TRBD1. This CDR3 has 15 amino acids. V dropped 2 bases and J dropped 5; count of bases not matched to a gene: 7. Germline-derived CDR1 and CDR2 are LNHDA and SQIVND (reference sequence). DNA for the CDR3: TGTGCCAGTAGTATATCGGACAGGGCGAGGGAGACCCAGTACTTC. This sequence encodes CASSISDRARETQYF.

In DNA, the CDR3 is TGTGCCAGCATCTCCACGGACAGGTATGGCTATGGCTACACCTTC. Its translation is CASISTDRYGYGYTF. The chain recombines TRBV7-8 with TRBJ1-2, with TRBD1 matching 7 bases. This CDR3 is built from 15 residues. Trimming cost V 7 bases and J 4 bases; bases outside gene matches: 12. The germline V gene encodes CDR1 SGHVS and CDR2 FQNEAQ.

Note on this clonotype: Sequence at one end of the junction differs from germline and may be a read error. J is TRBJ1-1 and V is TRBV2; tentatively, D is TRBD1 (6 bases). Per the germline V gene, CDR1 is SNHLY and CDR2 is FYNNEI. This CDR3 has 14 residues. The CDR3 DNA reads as TGTGCCAGCAGTAATACAGGGTTGGACACTGAAGCCTTCTTT. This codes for CASSNTGLDTEAFF.

CDR3 residues: CASSSSGTGANVLTF. DNA of the CDR3: TGTGCCAGCAGCTCTAGCGGGACTGGGGCCAACGTCCTGACTTTC. The chain carries TRBV7-2 and TRBJ2-6; 9 bases agree with TRBD2. The junction had 0 bases not matched to a gene; V was cut back by 4 bases and J by 2 bases. The germline V gene encodes CDR1 SGHTA and CDR2 FQGNSA. The CDR3 consists of 15 residues.